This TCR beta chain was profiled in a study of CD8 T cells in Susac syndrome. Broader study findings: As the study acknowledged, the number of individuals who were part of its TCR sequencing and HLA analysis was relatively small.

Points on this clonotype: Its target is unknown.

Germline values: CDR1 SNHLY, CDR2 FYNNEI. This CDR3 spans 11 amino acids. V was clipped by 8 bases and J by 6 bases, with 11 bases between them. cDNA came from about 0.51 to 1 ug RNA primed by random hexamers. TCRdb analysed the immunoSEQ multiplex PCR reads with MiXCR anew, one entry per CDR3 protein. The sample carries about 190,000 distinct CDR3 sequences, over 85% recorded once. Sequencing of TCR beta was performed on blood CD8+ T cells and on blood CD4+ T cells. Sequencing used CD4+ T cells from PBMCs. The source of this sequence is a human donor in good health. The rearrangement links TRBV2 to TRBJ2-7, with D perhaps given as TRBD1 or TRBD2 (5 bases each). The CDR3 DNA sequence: TGTGCCAGCCGCCTTGGGGGCGAGCAGTACTTC. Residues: CASRLGGEQYF. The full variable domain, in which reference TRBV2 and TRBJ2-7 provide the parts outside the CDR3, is EPEVTQTPSHQVTQMGQEVILRCVPISNHLYFYWYRQILGQKVEFLVSFYNNEISEKSEIFDDQFSVERPDGSNFTLKIRSTKLEDSAMYFCASRLGGEQYFGPGTRLTVT.